The next 27 T cell receptor beta chains were all read from a single sample in a study of post-analysis software for immune sequencing data. The antigens of these receptors remain unknown. Study results and limitations: About five TRBV segments were more frequent in patients than controls; TRBV5-6, TRBV5-1 and TRBV20-1 belonged to this group.

Researchers reported that TCR beta cDNA libraries carried unique molecular identifiers. One entry per CDR3 protein, called by TCRdb with MiXCR from the PCR reads. The repertoire consists of approximately 660,000 distinct CDR3 sequences, with about 60% occurring once and the leading ten covering approximately 11%. The specimen was blood. These receptor sequences come from a girl aged 2 to 10 with multiple sclerosis.

The gene calls are TRBV15 and TRBJ1-5; no definite D call. The CDR3 has 16 amino acids. Trimming shortened V by 1 base and J by 1 base, and 11 bases separated the two germline ends. Germline V gene sequence: CDR1 LNHNV, CDR2 YYDKDF (reference sequence). CDR3 sequence (DNA): TGTGCCACCAGCAGAGTTAAGGTGGGGAGCAATCAGCCCCAGCATTTT. Amino acids: CATSRVKVGSNQPQHF.

V gene TRBV25-1 combines with J gene TRBJ1-5; D is unclear. With 5 bases removed from V and 6 bases from J, the gap between germline ends came to 11 bases. CDR1 and CDR2 (germline): MGHDK, SYGVNS. The CDR3 contains 13 residues. The CDR3 is CASSNGVTQPQHF. CDR3 bases: TGTGCCAGCAGTAATGGGGTCACTCAGCCCCAGCATTTT.

This clonotype was recorded a few times. The genes are TRBV7-2 and TRBJ2-5, with 9 nucleotides matching TRBD2. From germline, CDR1 is SGHTA and CDR2 FQGNSA. Trimming cost V 1 base and J 4 bases; bases outside gene matches: 7. The CDR3 contains 16 residues. Here the CDR3 DNA reads TGTGCCAGCAGCTTAGTCCGGACTAGCGTTGTAGAGACCCAGTACTTC. This sequence encodes CASSLVRTSVVETQYF.

The chain combines TRBV20-1 with TRBJ1-5, with TRBD1 as a possible D gene (6 bases). The CDR3 covers 13 residues. From germline, CDR1 is DFQATT and CDR2 SNEGSKA (reference sequence). V dropped 1 base and J dropped 7 bases, with 11 bases sitting between them. CDR3 sequence (DNA): TGCAGTGCTAGAGCCTCCCAGGGGCAGCCCCAGCATTTT. Its translation: CSARASQGQPQHF.

This clonotype has more than one count but fewer than ten. This chain joins TRBV7-2 and TRBJ2-5; D is uncertain. The V end was cut by 5 bases, the J end by 5 bases, with 9 bases between. CDR3 length: 12 amino acids. From germline, CDR1 is SGHTA and CDR2 FQGNSA. The chain's CDR3 is CASSPRKETQYF. CDR3 nucleotides: TGTGCCAGCAGCCCCCGGAAGGAGACCCAGTACTTC.

The V gene is TRBV6-1, the J gene TRBJ2-5; D ambiguous. The germline gives CDR1 MNHNS, CDR2 SASEGT. The CDR3 spans 16 residues. V lost 6 bases and J 0 bases, leaving 17 bases between the germline ends. The CDR3 nucleotides read TGTGCCAGCAGCCCCAAAGGGTCGGATTACCAAGAGACCCAGTACTTC. As protein: CASSPKGSDYQETQYF.

The rearrangement joins TRBV15 to TRBJ2-1, with TRBD2 identical over 8 bases. Germline lookup yields CDR1 LNHNV and CDR2 YYDKDF (reference sequence). V was pared by 0 bases and J by 3 bases, with 7 bases of the junction left unmatched. This CDR3 region has 17 residues. This CDR3 reads CATSRDLGAGGYNEQFF. CDR3 coding DNA: TGTGCCACCAGCAGAGATCTGGGGGCGGGGGGCTACAATGAGCAGTTCTTC.

This clonotype has only a few counts. The DNA of the CDR3 is TGTGCCAGCAGCCAAGTGGGACAGAGCTCCTACAATGAGCAGTTCTTC. This codes for CASSQVGQSSYNEQFF. The chain links TRBV4-2 to TRBJ2-1; 7 nucleotides align to TRBD1. V dropped 1 base and J dropped 0; count of bases not matched to a gene: 3. Per germline, CDR1 LGHNA and CDR2 YNFKEQ. The CDR3 runs 16 residues.

The table lists this clonotype with a few counts. This sequence joins TRBV20-1 and TRBJ2-1; 8 bases align to TRBD2. Germline values: CDR1 DFQATT, CDR2 SNEGSKA (reference sequence). The V gene end was trimmed by 5 bases and the J gene end by 4 bases; junction bases not matched to a gene: 10. This CDR3 has 15 amino acids. The CDR3 sequence: CSALRAGASYNEQFF. The CDR3 nucleotides read TGCAGTGCTTTGAGAGCGGGAGCTTCTTACAATGAGCAGTTCTTC.

This clonotype has just a few counts. The chain is built from TRBV15 and TRBJ1-2; D uncertain. CDR3 length equals 14 residues. The V and J ends lost 0 bases and 2 bases respectively, with 7 bases between them. CDR1 is LNHNV and CDR2 is YYDKDF in the germline V gene (reference sequence). CDR3 loop: CATSRDPGNYGYTF. The CDR3 DNA sequence: TGTGCCACCAGCAGAGATCCAGGAAACTATGGCTACACCTTC.

Points on this clonotype: Mismatch with germline at one junction end may stem from a read error. The chain uses TRBV4-1 and TRBJ2-7; D uncertain. The CDR3 has 15 amino acids. Looked up from germline, CDR1 is MGHRA and CDR2 is YSYEKL. This CDR3 is CASIQLVPRRGEQYF. The CDR3 nucleotides are TGCGCCAGCATCCAATTAGTTCCTAGAAGAGGCGAGCAGTACTTC.

Of note for this clonotype: A much larger clone lies a single base off, so this may be a read error. The chain is built from TRBV6-5 and TRBJ2-7, with no clear D. The germline gives CDR1 MNHEY, CDR2 SVGAGI. Deletions cut 5 bases from V and 0 bases from J, with 5 bases between. The CDR3 is made up of 12 amino acids. The CDR3 DNA is TGTGCCAGCAGTAAGAGCTCCTACGAGCAGTACTTC. It is translated as CASSKSSYEQYF.

The chain has TRBV12-3 or TRBV12-4 and TRBJ1-2, with D hard to call. V lost 3 bases to trimming and J lost 8 bases, with 7 bases between them. The CDR3 extends over 11 amino acids. The CDR3 spells CASSFGGGYTF. The CDR3 nucleotides read TGTGCCAGCAGTTTCGGTGGGGGCTACACCTTC.

The genes are TRBV3-1 and TRBJ1-2, with D maybe TRBD1 (5 bases). The V and J ends lost 3 bases and 3 bases respectively, with 17 bases between them. There are 16 residues in the CDR3. Germline CDR1 reads LGHDT; CDR2 reads YNNKEL (reference sequence). As DNA, the CDR3 is TGTGCCAGCAGCCAGTTCCTTCCTCTGGGGGACTATGGCTACACCTTC. Amino acids: CASSQFLPLGDYGYTF.

This sequence joins TRBV29-1 and TRBJ2-5; unclear D gene. From germline, CDR1 is SQVTM and CDR2 ANQGSEA. The V and J ends lost 3 bases and 2 bases respectively, with 10 bases between them. The CDR3 length is 13 residues. The CDR3 spells CSVDISLQETQYF. The CDR3 bases are TGCAGCGTTGATATCAGCCTTCAAGAGACCCAGTACTTC.

To note about this clonotype: One end of the junction varies from germline; a read error may be responsible. The chain carries TRBV20-1 and TRBJ2-1; the match to TRBD2 covers 12 bases. Germline loops: CDR1 DFQATT, CDR2 SNEGSKA (reference sequence). The CDR3 is made up of 15 amino acids. The DNA for the CDR3 is TGCAGTGCTAGCATTACTAGCGGGGGGTACAATGGGCAGTTCTTC. Its translation is CSASITSGGYNGQFF.

V is TRBV20-1 and J is TRBJ1-2, with unresolved D. Between the trimmed V and J ends, which lost 5 bases and 3 bases, there was a span of 10 bases. There are 12 residues in the CDR3. The germline gives CDR1 DFQATT, CDR2 SNEGSKA (reference sequence). The chain's CDR3 is CSAGRGDYGYTF. The CDR3 coding sequence is TGCAGTGCTGGCCGGGGAGACTATGGCTACACCTTC.

The rearrangement links TRBV29-1 to TRBJ2-5; D remains ambiguous. The V gene's germline CDR1 is SQVTM and CDR2 ANQGSEA. CDR3 size: 12 residues. The germline V and J ends were trimmed by 4 bases and 4 bases, with 10 bases remaining between them. CDR3 loop: CSVVVGLETQYF. The CDR3 DNA reads as TGCAGCGTTGTCGTGGGGTTAGAGACCCAGTACTTC.

The rearrangement joins TRBV4-1 to TRBJ2-4, with D uncertain. This CDR3 comprises 14 residues. V dropped 0 bases and J dropped 9 bases, with 12 bases sitting between them. From germline, CDR1 is MGHRA and CDR2 YSYEKL. The CDR3 sequence is CASSQDPRPGIQYF. DNA for the CDR3: TGCGCCAGCAGCCAAGATCCCCGACCGGGCATTCAGTACTTC.

The chain's CDR3 is CASSLFPSREQFF. The CDR3 coding sequence is TGTGCCAGCAGCCTTTTTCCCTCCAGAGAGCAGTTCTTC. This sequence joins TRBV7-2 and TRBJ2-1; D is ambiguous. Germline V gene sequence: CDR1 SGHTA, CDR2 FQGNSA. Trimming stripped 5 bases from V and 10 bases from J, with 15 bases between. The CDR3 runs to 13 residues. The full variable domain, rest sourced from reference TRBV7-2 and TRBJ2-1, is GAGVSQSPSNKVTEKGKDVELRCDPISGHTALYWYRQSLGQGLEFLIYFQGNSAPDKSGLPSDRFSAERTGGSVSTLTIQRTQQEDSAVYLCASSLFPSREQFFGPGTRLTVL.

This clonotype was seen more than once but under ten times. The chain employs TRBV30 and TRBJ2-3; D unclear. With 2 bases removed from V and 4 bases from J, the gap between germline ends came to 13 bases. The CDR3 loop spans 14 amino acids. Germline loops: CDR1 GTSNPN, CDR2 SVGIG (reference sequence). CDR3 in DNA: TGTGCCTGGAGTAGAGACTCCAGCCCAGATACGCAGTATTTT. Translated, it gives CAWSRDSSPDTQYF.

This clonotype was counted once. The chain employs TRBV28 and TRBJ2-3; D ambiguous. Germline loops: CDR1 MDHEN, CDR2 SYDVKM. V was clipped by 7 bases and J by 7 bases, with 12 bases between them. This CDR3 is built from 12 residues. The CDR3: CASKSDPYTQYF. The CDR3 DNA reads TGTGCCAGCAAGTCGGACCCATATACGCAGTATTTT.

The rearrangement uses TRBV10-1 and TRBJ2-3; 8 bases are a match to TRBD2. V was pared by 4 bases and J by 4 bases, with 10 bases of the junction left unmatched. CDR3 length equals 16 residues. The V gene's germline CDR1 is WNHNN and CDR2 SYGVQD (reference sequence). The CDR3 DNA reads TGCGCCAGCAGTGTGACAGTGGGGACTAGTGCAGATACGCAGTATTTT. Its protein product is CASSVTVGTSADTQYF.

In this sample, this clonotype turned up a few times. The J gene is TRBJ1-3, the V gene TRBV20-1, with D hard to call. V was clipped by 3 bases and J by 0 bases, with 12 bases between them. This CDR3 comprises 15 residues. Per the germline V gene, CDR1 is DFQATT and CDR2 is SNEGSKA (reference sequence). The chain's CDR3 is CSASRAVSSGNTIYF. As DNA, the CDR3 is TGCAGTGCTAGCCGGGCGGTCAGCTCTGGAAACACCATATATTTT.

This clonotype was recorded a few times. The V and J genes are TRBV10-1 and TRBJ2-1, with 7 nucleotides matching TRBD2. Germline loops: CDR1 WNHNN, CDR2 SYGVQD (reference sequence). The V gene end was trimmed by 7 bases and the J gene end by 6 bases; junction bases not matched to a gene: 12. The CDR3 is 15 residues long. The CDR3 DNA sequence: TGCGCCAGCACGGGCGAGATAGCGGGCCGCAATGAGCAGTTCTTC. Translating it yields CASTGEIAGRNEQFF.

This chain uses TRBV29-1 with TRBJ2-5; D may be TRBD1 or TRBD2 (6 bases each). The DNA end is more similar to TRBJ2-1, so the J call may be wrong. This CDR3 has 14 amino acids. Germline V gene lookup returns CDR1 SQVTM and CDR2 ANQGSEA. Here the CDR3 reads CSVLGRGDQETQFF. The CDR3 DNA is TGCAGCGTTCTGGGAAGGGGGGATCAAGAGACCCAGTTCTTC.

The chain carries TRBV12-3 or TRBV12-4 and TRBJ2-3; tentatively, D is TRBD1 (5 bases). The CDR3 has 17 residues. The V and J ends lost 1 base and 2 bases respectively, with 16 bases between them. The CDR3 DNA sequence: TGTGCCAGCAGTTTAGGCAGGGCCACCACCATCACAGATACGCAGTATTTT. Its protein is CASSLGRATTITDTQYF.